Shown below are 25 T cell receptor beta chains from a single sample sequenced in a study of PD-L1 blockade in urothelial cancer. Libraries were prepared by immunoSEQ multiplex PCR; TCRdb keeps only in-frame clonotypes and omits some of them. The sample carries 90,000 to 120,000 clones, about nine tenths recorded once. The source material was PBMCs, sampled around atezolizumab (anti-PD-L1) treatment. All receptors derive from a woman of 80 years or more with urothelial cancer.

This chain uses TRBV9 with TRBJ2-5; 7 nucleotides match TRBD2. V was clipped by 0 bases and J by 4 bases; unmatched bases: 6. This CDR3 is 15 amino acids long. Germline CDR1 and CDR2: SGDLS and YYNGEE. The DNA of the CDR3 is TGTGCCAGCAGCGTAGAGGGTAGCGGGCTAGAGACCCAGTACTTC. Its translation is CASSVEGSGLETQYF.

In nucleotides, the CDR3 is TGTGCCAGCAGCCGGCGGGGTAGCCAGGAAGCTTTCTTT. Its translation is CASSRRGSQEAFF. This rearrangement joins TRBV14 to TRBJ1-1; D is unresolved. Germline CDR1 reads SGHDN; CDR2 reads FVKESK. The CDR3 consists of 13 residues. Trimming cost V 4 bases and J 8 bases, with 14 bases left between them.

The chain is built from TRBV7-3 and TRBJ2-3, with 10 bases fitting TRBD2. The CDR3 has 18 amino acids. Germline assignment: CDR1 SGHTA and CDR2 FQGTGA. The J segment lost 3 bases and the V segment lost 2 bases, leaving 11 bases of the junction unmatched. CDR3 bases: TGTGCCAGCAGCTTACTCGGGAGCGGGAGGGCGGTAACAGATACGCAGTATTTT. Its protein is CASSLLGSGRAVTDTQYF. Based on the CDR3 plus reference TRBV7-3 and TRBJ2-3, the full variable domain is GAGVSQTPSNKVTEKGKYVELRCDPISGHTALYWYRQSLGQGPEFLIYFQGTGAADDSGLPNDRFFAVRPEGSVSTLKIQRTERGDSAVYLCASSLLGSGRAVTDTQYFGPGTRLTVL.

The V call is TRBV6-5, the J call TRBJ2-5; 10 bases are a match to TRBD2. Per germline, CDR1 MNHEY and CDR2 SVGAGI. Trimming at V came to 6 bases and at J to 1 base, leaving 5 bases not matched to a gene. This CDR3 spans 15 amino acids. The CDR3 loop is CASSSPSGGQETQYF. As DNA, the CDR3 is TGTGCCAGCAGCTCGCCTAGCGGGGGCCAAGAGACCCAGTACTTC.

The J gene is TRBJ1-2, the V gene TRBV19; the D is unclear. CDR1 is LNHDA and CDR2 is SQIVND in the germline V gene (reference sequence). V lost 7 bases to trimming and J lost 6 bases, with 15 bases between them. The CDR3 totals 13 residues. CDR3 bases: TGTGCCAGTACTCTCGTAGCCTCGAATGGCTACACCTTC. This sequence encodes CASTLVASNGYTF. The full variable domain, rest sourced from reference TRBV19 and TRBJ1-2, is DGGITQSPKYLFRKEGQNVTLSCEQNLNHDAMYWYRQDPGQGLRLIYYSQIVNDFQKGDIAEGYSVSREKKESFPLTVTSAQKNPTAFYLCASTLVASNGYTFGSGTRLTVV.

The chain carries TRBV5-4 and TRBJ2-7; 8 bases are shared with TRBD2. The germline V gene encodes CDR1 SGHNT and CDR2 YYREEE (reference sequence). The trim removed 2 bases at V and 4 bases at J, leaving 8 bases unmatched. The CDR3 runs to 15 residues. Here the CDR3 reads CASSFPAGGSYEQYF. CDR3 sequence (DNA): TGTGCCAGCAGCTTTCCCGCGGGGGGCTCGTACGAGCAGTACTTC.

The chain links TRBV30 to TRBJ2-7, with a tentative D call TRBD1 (6 bases). Germline CDR1 and CDR2: GTSNPN and SVGIG (reference sequence). The CDR3 consists of 12 residues. Trimming removed 6 bases from V and 4 bases from J, with 13 bases in between. CDR3 sequence reads: CACGTQRYEQYF. CDR3 nucleotide sequence: TGTGCCTGCGGGACACAGAGGTACGAGCAGTACTTC.

The count of this clone is one. V gene TRBV7-6 combines with J gene TRBJ1-3; a weak D match, TRBD1 (5 bases). This CDR3 spans 14 amino acids. Trimming shortened V by 6 bases and J by 3 bases, and 12 bases separated the two germline ends. In germline, CDR1 is SGHVS, CDR2 FNYEAQ. The CDR3 DNA sequence: TGTGCCAGCAGTAGGGGCGGCAGTGGAAACACCATATATTTT. Translation gives CASSRGGSGNTIYF.

This sequence joins TRBV5-1 and TRBJ2-1; maybe TRBD2 (5 bases). CDR1 SGHRS and CDR2 YFSETQ come from the germline V gene. With 4 bases removed from V and 0 bases from J, the gap between germline ends came to 14 bases. The CDR3 contains 16 residues. The CDR3 here is CASSLGATPSYNEQFF. For the CDR3, the DNA is TGCGCCAGCAGCCTGGGAGCGACCCCCTCCTACAATGAGCAGTTCTTC.

The chain uses TRBV2 and TRBJ2-2; a possible D gene is TRBD1 (5 bases). The CDR3 totals 14 residues. Germline lookup yields CDR1 SNHLY and CDR2 FYNNEI. V lost 3 bases, J lost 6 bases, and 11 bases lay in between. Here the CDR3 DNA reads TGTGCCAGCAGTGAGACCCAGGGTCCCGGGGAGCTGTTTTTT. Residues: CASSETQGPGELFF.

V and J are TRBV5-6 and TRBJ2-5; 11 nucleotides align to TRBD2. Germline V gives CDR1 SGHDT, CDR2 YYEEEE. Germline trimming cut 1 base from V and 3 bases from J; bases unmatched to any gene: 8. The CDR3 covers 17 residues. CDR3 in amino acids: CASSLSTSGAKKETQYF. Written as DNA, the CDR3 is TGTGCCAGCAGCTTGTCGACTAGCGGGGCAAAAAAAGAGACCCAGTACTTC. The entire variable domain, with the rest obtained from reference TRBV5-6 and TRBJ2-5, is as follows: DAGVTQSPTHLIKTRGQQVTLRCSPKSGHDTVSWYQQALGQGPQFIFQYYEEEERQRGNFPDRFSGHQFPNYSSELNVNALLLGDSALYLCASSLSTSGAKKETQYFGPGTRLLVL.

The sample holds one count of this clone. The gene calls are TRBV11-2 and TRBJ2-7; the match to TRBD2 covers 9 bases. Germline lookup yields CDR1 SGHAT and CDR2 FQNNGV. This CDR3 has 12 amino acids. V shed 4 bases and J 5 bases; nucleotides not matched to a gene: 0. The CDR3 DNA follows: TGTGCCAGCAGCTCTAGCGGGAACGAGCAGTACTTC. The encoded protein is CASSSSGNEQYF.

The DNA for the CDR3 is TGTGCCACCAGCAGAGCGTGGGAAGCGGGACGGTTCAATGAGCAGTTCTTC. Its translation is CATSRAWEAGRFNEQFF. The chain is built from TRBV15 and TRBJ2-1; TRBD2 matches 7 bases. The germline gives CDR1 LNHNV, CDR2 YYDKDF (reference sequence). The CDR3 length is 17 residues. The V segment lost 1 base and the J segment 6 bases; nucleotides outside the gene matches: 12.

This clone has more than one count but fewer than ten. The rearrangement joins TRBV18 to TRBJ1-2; D not certain. The germline V gene encodes CDR1 KGHSH and CDR2 LQKENI. The CDR3 runs 15 residues. V lost 3 bases, J lost 3 bases, and 14 bases lay in between. The CDR3, as DNA: TGTGCCAGCTCACCGGGTCAGGCCGGCGACTATGGCTACACCTTC. Protein sequence: CASSPGQAGDYGYTF.

This clone occurred a few times. In DNA form, the CDR3 reads TGTGCCAGCAGTGAAGCGGGGCAGAAGTATAGCAATCAGCCCCAGCATTTT. It encodes CASSEAGQKYSNQPQHF. The chain links TRBV6-1 to TRBJ1-5, with D tentatively TRBD1 (5 bases). There are 17 residues in the CDR3. Between the trimmed V and J ends, which lost 0 bases and 0 bases, there was a span of 12 bases. Germline lookup yields CDR1 MNHNS and CDR2 SASEGT.

The V gene is TRBV14, the J gene TRBJ2-5, with 8 bases that match TRBD1. CDR1 is SGHDN, CDR2 FVKESK, per germline. The V segment lost 2 bases and the J segment 2 bases; nucleotides outside the gene matches: 16. The CDR3 totals 19 residues. CDR3 sequence: CASSQLQSGQGRFQETQYF. The CDR3 region has the DNA TGTGCCAGCAGCCAACTCCAATCCGGACAGGGCCGTTTTCAAGAGACCCAGTACTTC.

This clone turned up a few times. V is TRBV10-3 and J is TRBJ2-7; 14 nucleotides agree with TRBD2. Germline CDR1 ENHRY, CDR2 SYGVKD. The CDR3 is made up of 18 amino acids. Trimming took 3 bases from V and 3 from J; bases not matched to a gene: 10. The CDR3 coding sequence is TGTGCCATCAGTGACCCACAGGGACTAGCGGGAGATGACTACGAGCAGTACTTC. This codes for CAISDPQGLAGDDYEQYF.

The J gene is TRBJ2-1, the V gene TRBV28; the D gene is possibly TRBD2 (6 bases). V was shortened by 4 bases and J by 8 bases, with 18 bases between the two germline ends. The CDR3 extends over 15 amino acids. Germline V gene sequence: CDR1 MDHEN, CDR2 SYDVKM. The CDR3 loop reads CASSSLSGGWDEQFF. In DNA, the CDR3 is TGTGCCAGCAGTTCCCTATCCGGGGGATGGGATGAGCAGTTCTTC.

The chain links TRBV5-6 to TRBJ2-1; D not resolved. The length of the CDR3 is 13 residues. Germline lookup yields CDR1 SGHDT and CDR2 YYEEEE. V was clipped by 0 bases and J by 4 bases, with 5 bases between them. The DNA of the CDR3 is TGTGCCAGCAGCTTGGTTCTGTACAATGAGCAGTTCTTC. It encodes CASSLVLYNEQFF.

J is TRBJ2-1 and V is TRBV2; 12 nucleotides agree with TRBD2. Germline V gene lookup returns CDR1 SNHLY and CDR2 FYNNEI. The CDR3 contains 15 residues. V shed 5 bases, J shed 8 bases, and the junction held 7 bases outside the gene matches. CDR3 amino acids: CASSPKGLAGDEQFF. CDR3 coding DNA: TGTGCCAGCAGTCCAAAGGGACTAGCGGGTGATGAGCAGTTCTTC.

The V call is TRBV5-8, the J call TRBJ2-1; the D gene is possibly TRBD2 (5 bases). CDR1 and CDR2 from the germline V gene are SGHTS and YDEGEE. V shed 0 bases and J shed 0 bases, with 7 bases lying between them. The CDR3 extends over 15 amino acids. CDR3 sequence: CASSLASGSYNEQFF. In DNA, the CDR3 is TGTGCCAGCAGCTTGGCCAGCGGCTCCTACAATGAGCAGTTCTTC.

The CDR3 sequence: CASSTLNRGSQPQHF. Written as DNA, the CDR3 is TGTGCCAGTAGTACCCTTAACAGGGGGAGTCAGCCCCAGCATTTT. The chain combines TRBV19 with TRBJ1-5; 8 positions agree with TRBD1. CDR1 is LNHDA, CDR2 SQIVND, per germline (reference sequence). The CDR3 covers 15 residues. The V segment lost 4 bases and the J segment 6 bases; nucleotides outside the gene matches: 8.

The chain links TRBV5-6 to TRBJ1-2, with 7 bases fitting TRBD1. The trim removed 4 bases at V and 4 bases at J, leaving 4 bases unmatched. Germline V gives CDR1 SGHDT, CDR2 YYEEEE. The CDR3 is 13 residues long. The chain's CDR3 is CASSHDRVYGYTF. The CDR3 DNA is TGTGCCAGCAGCCATGACAGGGTCTATGGCTACACCTTC.

On this clone: Other DNA sequences in this specimen translate into the identical CDR3. The chain combines TRBV18 with TRBJ1-1; D ambiguous. The CDR3 has 13 residues. Trimming pared 4 bases from V and 1 base from J, leaving 7 bases between. CDR1 and CDR2 (germline): KGHSH, LQKENI. The CDR3 region is CASSLDKNTEAFF. Written as DNA, the CDR3 is TGTGCCAGCTCACTCGACAAGAACACTGAAGCTTTCTTT.

The genes are TRBV7-3 and TRBJ1-2; TRBD1 aligns across 7 bases. V gave up 3 bases and J gave up 8 bases; unmatched junction bases: 12. Germline-derived CDR1 and CDR2 are SGHTA and FQGTGA. CDR3 length: 15 residues. The CDR3 bases are TGTGCCAGCAGCTTTGACGGTCGCGACAGGGACGGCTACACCTTC. Translation gives CASSFDGRDRDGYTF.